This T cell receptor beta chain was sequenced in a study of T cell responses to AZD1222 COVID-19 vaccine. General study results and limits: Repertoire collection took place solely once the T cell response had peaked. Spike-specific TCR breadth and depth were elevated following two AZD1222 doses. Clonal diversity was possibly underestimated, and the donors were mostly white British, with more females.

Concerning this clone: Its antigen is unidentified.

Produced via immunoSEQ multiplex PCR; TCRdb's table is partial and in-frame only. The data contain some 150,000 clones, 85% to 90% of them singletons. The receptor comes from an adult who received the AZD1222 COVID-19 vaccine. The source material was peripheral blood, sampled 28 days after the second AZD1222 dose.

The CDR3 sequence: CAIRADRDPYTF. In nucleotides, the CDR3 is TGTGCCATCAGGGCTGACCGGGACCCTTACACCTTC. The chain couples TRBV10-3 to TRBJ1-2, with TRBD1 as a possible D gene (5 bases). CDR3 length: 12 residues. The ends were cut back, 6 bases at V and 11 bases at J, with 16 bases in the middle. Germline V gene sequence: CDR1 ENHRY, CDR2 SYGVKD.